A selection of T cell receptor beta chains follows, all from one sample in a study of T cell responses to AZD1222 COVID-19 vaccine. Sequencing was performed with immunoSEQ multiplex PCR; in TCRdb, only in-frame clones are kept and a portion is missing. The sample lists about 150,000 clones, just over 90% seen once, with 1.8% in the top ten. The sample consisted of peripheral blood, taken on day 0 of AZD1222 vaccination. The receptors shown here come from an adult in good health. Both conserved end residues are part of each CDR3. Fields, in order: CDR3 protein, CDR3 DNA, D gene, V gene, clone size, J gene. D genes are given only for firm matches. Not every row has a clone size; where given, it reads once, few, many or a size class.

CASSPTTSELDTQYF TGTGCCAGCAGCCCTACGACTAGCGAGCTGGATACGCAGTATTTT TRBD2 TRBV6-2/TRBV6-3 NA TRBJ2-3
CAWSLVLALVSGADTQYF TGTGCCTGGAGTTTGGTGTTGGCTTTAGTGAGCGGAGCAGATACGCAGTATTTT NA TRBV30 once TRBJ2-3
CASSQGQGLDEQFF TGCGCCAGCAGCCAGGGACAGGGGCTCGATGAGCAGTTCTTC TRBD1 TRBV4-1 NA TRBJ2-1
CSTLDTGEPQHF TGCAGCACCCTAGACACTGGTGAGCCCCAGCATTTT NA TRBV29-1 NA TRBJ1-5
CASSSAGSTGNTIYF TGTGCCAGCAGTAGTGCGGGTTCTACTGGAAACACCATATATTTT NA TRBV28 few TRBJ1-3
CASSDQRLGQGINNLRDEQFF TGTGCCAGCAGCGACCAGAGATTGGGACAGGGGATTAACAATCTTCGCGATGAGCAGTTCTTC TRBD1 TRBV9 NA TRBJ2-1
CASSIGSLGDTEAFF TGTGCCAGTAGTATCGGGTCCCTGGGGGACACTGAAGCTTTCTTT NA TRBV19 once TRBJ1-1
CASSQEVPRGMGYEQYF TGCGCCAGCAGCCAAGAGGTACCTAGAGGTATGGGCTACGAGCAGTACTTC NA TRBV4-1 NA TRBJ2-7
CASSSDRITDTQYF TGTGCCAGCAGTTCCGACAGGATCACAGATACGCAGTATTTT NA TRBV6-5 NA TRBJ2-3
CASSSQGKAFF TGTGCCAGCAGTTCACAGGGTAAAGCTTTCTTT NA TRBV28 NA TRBJ1-1
CASKLTGVSQNSPLHF TGTGCCAGCAAGCTGACAGGAGTATCCCAAAATTCACCCCTCCACTTT NA TRBV27 NA TRBJ1-6